The clone carrying this TCR beta chain was observed many times. This entry belongs to a study of T cells after yellow fever vaccination. V was trimmed by 4 bases and J by 2 bases, leaving 8 bases between them. The CDR3 consists of 13 residues. Germline V gene data show CDR1 as SGHRS and CDR2 as YFSETQ. Using its own MiXCR run on the 5' RACE reads, TCRdb lists one record per CDR3 protein. Here the sample spans 65,000 to 70,000 distinct CDR3 sequences, approximately 5% being singletons. The receptor was derived from a man in his late teens or twenties who received the YFV17D yellow fever vaccine. The material was CD4+ T cells sorted from PBMCs, obtained approximately 15 days after the first yellow fever vaccination. This chain connects TRBV5-1 to TRBJ2-3; D unclear. CDR3 in amino acids: CASSTYTTDTQYF. The CDR3 DNA is TGCGCCAGCAGCACCTACACCACAGATACGCAGTATTTT.